The present entry profiles one T cell receptor beta chain with its context. Its antigen is as yet unknown. Trimming removed 8 bases at V and 1 base at J, with 9 bases between. The length of the CDR3 is 12 residues. Germline V CDR1 and CDR2: ENHRY, SYGVKD. This entry belongs to a study of T cell responses to AZD1222 COVID-19 vaccine. The repertoire was sequenced with immunoSEQ multiplex PCR; TCRdb's copy has only in-frame clones and lacks some. The sample contains 60,000 to 80,000 clones, around 82% of which appear only once. General observations from the study: Spike as a whole was targeted by vaccine-associated CD4 TCRs, dominant at 160-218 and 743-854. The breadth and depth of Spike-specific TCRs increased once two AZD1222 doses had been given.

This sequence originates from an adult who received the AZD1222 COVID-19 vaccine. Sequences were derived from peripheral blood, sampled 28 days after the second AZD1222 dose. The V gene is TRBV10-3, the J gene TRBJ2-7; D ambiguous. The CDR3 DNA reads TGTGCCATCGGCCCAGGATCCTACGAGCAGTACTTC. This gives the protein CAIGPGSYEQYF.